Listed here is a single T cell receptor (beta chain). Antigen unknown. This sample was included in a study of T cells after yellow fever vaccination. Study context: Fractions of low cell number were prepared using SMART-Seq v4 Ultra Low Input. General study points: Reappearance after the booster was seen for most primary-vaccination clones, at more than 95% CD4 and 88% CD8. It was the secondary response that reached its peak faster, day 5 versus 15, but it was weaker.

A universal primer site and UMIs were added as TCR cDNA was made by 5'RACE template switching. TCRdb re-derived calls from the 5' RACE reads in MiXCR, one entry per CDR3 protein. The sample has approximately 300,000 distinct CDR3 sequences, 6.8% seen once; the top ten hold over 15%. CDR1 is SNHLY, CDR2 FYNNEI, per germline. The V gene lost 7 bases and the J gene lost 5 bases, with 23 bases spanning the gap. The CDR3 is made up of 17 amino acids. This receptor was obtained from a young man who received the YFV17D yellow fever vaccine. The rearrangement uses TRBV2 and TRBJ2-2; D is possibly TRBD2 (7 bases). The sequencing here drew on PBMCs, taken roughly 47 days after the first yellow fever vaccination. CDR3 residues: CASTSYGGGGGTGELFF. CDR3 nucleotides: TGTGCCAGCACCTCCTACGGTGGGGGCGGGGGAACCGGGGAGCTGTTTTTT.